This T cell receptor beta chain was found in a study of shared clonotypes between healthy human individuals (dated by TCRdb to between 2020 and 2021). Some background on the complete study: A few men and a couple of women, aged 18 to 49 years, made up the cohort. For each donor, CD4 naive and CD4 memory were each given three plates, CD8 naive was given two plates, and CD8 memory was given one plate. Blood TCR repertoires of five healthy adults were deeply sequenced to estimate repertoire size and the extent of clonotype sharing between individuals. To increase sequencing depth and limit assay-specific biases, different laboratories used diverse techniques to prepare libraries and sequence TCR repertoires. Leukapheresis yielded between about 0.8 and 8.9 billion PBMCs per donor. Findings and caveats that apply to the study as a whole: Rarefaction of sorted-subset datasets indicated incomplete sequencing despite the large sequencing depth. Pairwise subsampling indicated that sequencing depth was expected to affect the degree of clonotype sharing among donors. Sampling was restricted to blood, and TCR repertoires in tissue are likely to differ from TCR repertoires in blood. Compared with non-shared clonotypes, clonotypes shared by all four sorted-subset donors had higher generation probabilities. Because the study included only a small number of donors, the genetic and exposure-history diversity represented was limited. About 5% of naive CD4, 3.5% of naive CD8, about 2.5% of memory CD4, and 0.35% to 0.4% of memory CD8 clonotypes were shared across a few donors. Naive subsets generally had larger estimated clonotype richness than memory subsets did.

The donors were healthy, HIV-negative adults who had no recently reported acute infections or vaccinations. All donors were Caucasian adults living in Nashville, Tennessee, USA. Magnetic negative selection was used to enrich CD4+ T cells, after which naive cells were positively selected on CD45RA and the negative fraction became the memory subset. After blood collection by leukapheresis, PBMCs were isolated using Ficoll-Histopaque density gradient centrifugation and then cryopreserved in the vapor phase of liquid nitrogen. Analytical flow cytometry was used to check the purity and quantity of each magnetically sorted T cell population. Each sorted fraction had its genomic DNA isolated and then quantified by UV absorbance on a Nanodrop 2000c. With regard to this clone: What antigen it recognizes has not been identified. The sample holds no much larger clone one base away, and base qualities are not on file.

CDR1 and CDR2, per the germline V gene (reference sequence), are SGHNT and YYREEE. V is shortened by 5 bases, J by 1 base, and the region joining them spans 12 bases. The CDR3 covers 14 residues, taking in both the cysteine and the phenylalanine. The CDR3 DNA has 42 bases and is translated from base 1. TCR CDR3 regions were amplified from genomic DNA by multiplex PCR using the deep immunoSEQ assay. Genomic DNA extracted from each cell subset was distributed evenly over all wells of several immunoSEQ 96-well plates, and each plate served as one replicate. Each replicate PCR for sorted subsets received around 200 ng genomic DNA, equal to roughly 30,000 T cell genomes. Purified libraries were quantified with a Qubit 3.0 fluorometer, sized on a Bioanalyzer 2100, and re-quantified with the KAPA Library Quantification kit. Every immunoSEQ 96-well plate was sequenced on a separate single-read 150-cycle Illumina NextSeq 550 flow cell. The study's processing was this. Because only junctional sequences without quality scores were contained in the immunoSEQ output, filtering matching that applied to full-length reads could not be performed. Sequences were annotated with PyIR, a Python wrapper for IgBLAST v1.9, and V/J genes and CDR3 were assigned using IMGT germline references. Reads were filtered out if the reads had weak V/J assignments (E-value above 1e-6), no CDR3, stop codons, out-of-frame junctions, or ambiguous translated residues. A V3J clonotype was defined by an identical inferred V gene, J gene, and CDR3 amino acid sequence. Percentage overlap between repertoires was computed as shared unique clonotypes divided by the size of the smaller repertoire. Repertoire richness was assessed with RTK rarefaction, the Chao1 estimator, and Recon v2.1 estimates of unobserved clonotypes. Generation probabilities were computed with OLGA for all TCRbeta clonotypes obtained by the gDNA method from several donors. What TCRdb holds here is the immuneACCESS table cut down to in-frame rearrangements. Part of the clones is not present; checked against another copy, under half of the missing clones reflect an unresolved V gene, and the others are unexplained. The V and J calls and clone size were taken over from that table, and D and trimming were inferred from the DNA. Counted in this sample were a few million clones; roughly 92% of them appeared once. The top ten constitute more than 0.12% of the sample.

What was sequenced was naive CD4+ T cells sorted from blood. Taken with the paper, the label for cell subset or site translates to: CD45RA+ positively selected. The TCR originated in a man aged 18-30 years in good health. The chain is made from TRBV5-4 and TRBJ1-2, with the identity of the D gene unclear. The CDR3 reads CASRTIDLNYGYTF. Read as DNA, the sequence is TGTGCCAGCAGGACCATCGATCTTAACTATGGCTACACCTTC.